Below, 2 T cell receptor beta chains from the same sample are listed, as sequenced in a study of cytomegalovirus exposure and HLA in healthy donors. The primer mix had 60 Vbeta and 13 Jbeta primers. Generated by immunoSEQ multiplex PCR, the TCRdb table keeps only in-frame clones and is missing some. The sample shows some 60,000 clones, approximately 83% of them seen only once. Sequencing input: PBMCs. The receptor set was obtained from a human donor in good health.

The chain recombines TRBV11-2 with TRBJ2-7; TRBD2 aligns across 10 bases. The V gene's germline CDR1 is SGHAT and CDR2 FQNNGV. Losses at the gene ends were 5 bases for V and 0 bases for J; bases not matched to a gene: 4. The CDR3 sequence is 15 residues long. The CDR3 nucleotides read TGTGCCAGCAGCCCTCGGACTAGCGGCTCCTACGAGCAGTACTTC. Its translation: CASSPRTSGSYEQYF.

V is TRBV18 and J is TRBJ1-1, with a possible D match to TRBD1 (5 bases). V was cut by 2 bases and J by 1 base, with 8 bases left in between. The CDR3 covers 14 residues. Looked up from germline, CDR1 is KGHSH and CDR2 is LQKENI. The CDR3 DNA is TGTGCCAGCTCACCAGATCAGGGGAACACTGAAGCTTTCTTT. This encodes CASSPDQGNTEAFF.